These 19 T cell receptor beta chains were all obtained from the same sample, sequenced in a study of EBV T-cell therapy then PD-1 blockade in nasopharyngeal carcinoma. These receptors' targets are unknown. Treatment in this sample: AdE1-LMPpoly-expanded autologous EBV-specific T-cell therapy followed by anti-PD-1 nivolumab. Libraries were prepared by immunoSEQ multiplex PCR; TCRdb keeps only in-frame clonotypes and omits some of them. The data contain 20,000 or so clones, 82% of them singletons. Sequenced here: CD8+ T cells from blood, sampled at day -245 from a patient whose treatment included autologous EBV-specific T cells and nivolumab. These receptors were obtained from a man aged 35 to 55 with nasopharyngeal carcinoma.

By proportion, this clone is medium-sized. The J gene is TRBJ1-5, the V gene TRBV7-9; possibly TRBD1 for D (5 bases). The CDR3 has 15 residues. The germline V gene encodes CDR1 SEHNR and CDR2 FQNEAQ (reference sequence). V shed 4 bases and J shed 4 bases, with 14 bases lying between them. The CDR3 spells CASSSTKAGNQPQHF. In DNA, the CDR3 is TGTGCCAGCAGCTCTACCAAAGCAGGGAATCAGCCCCAGCATTTT.

The rearrangement uses TRBV20-1 and TRBJ1-3; D is undetermined. From germline, CDR1 is DFQATT and CDR2 SNEGSKA (reference sequence). This CDR3 spans 12 amino acids. V lost 3 bases and J lost 4, with 7 bases in between. CDR3 coding DNA: TGCAGTGCTAGTCTGCAGGGAAACACCATATATTTT. Translated: CSASLQGNTIYF.

This chain links TRBV6-4 with TRBJ1-2; possible D gene TRBD1, 6 bases. Per the germline V gene, CDR1 is MRHNA and CDR2 is SNTAGT. CDR3 length equals 15 residues. The V and J ends lost 4 bases and 3 bases respectively, with 15 bases between them. In DNA form, the CDR3 reads TGTGCCAGCAGTGCGGGACAAGGATACGACTATGGCTACACCTTC. Translated, it gives CASSAGQGYDYGYTF.

The CDR3 DNA reads as TGCGCCAGCAGCCAAGAACCCGTGACAGGCCTGAACACTGAAGCTTTCTTT. Its protein product is CASSQEPVTGLNTEAFF. The chain employs TRBV4-3 and TRBJ1-1, with D perhaps matching TRBD1 (6 bases). Germline CDR1 and CDR2: LGHNA and YSLEER. The CDR3 sequence is 17 residues long. Trimming shortened V by 0 bases and J by 0 bases, and 14 bases separated the two germline ends.

V and J are TRBV7-2 and TRBJ2-7; 7 bases line up with TRBD2. The CDR3 is made up of 15 amino acids. Germline CDR1 SGHTA, CDR2 FQGNSA. J was trimmed by 6 bases and V by 5 bases; bases with no gene match: 13. CDR3 amino acids: CASSGVGRAFGEQYF. CDR3 DNA: TGTGCCAGCAGCGGGGTGGGGAGGGCTTTCGGCGAGCAGTACTTC.

In this sample, this clone is large. The chain combines TRBV28 with TRBJ2-5; D call uncertain. Trimming took 1 base from V and 1 from J, leaving 7 bases between them. The germline gives CDR1 MDHEN, CDR2 SYDVKM. The CDR3 contains 14 residues. The CDR3 protein is CASSLLAIQETQYF. In DNA, the CDR3 is TGTGCCAGCAGTTTATTGGCCATCCAAGAGACCCAGTACTTC. The variable domain in full, completed from reference TRBV28 and TRBJ2-5, reads DVKVTQSSRYLVKRTGEKVFLECVQDMDHENMFWYRQDPGLGLRLIYFSYDVKMKEKGDIPEGYSVSREKKERFSLILESASTNQTSMYLCASSLLAIQETQYFGPGTRLLVL.

The rearrangement uses TRBV3-1 (or the pseudogene TRBV3-2) and TRBJ2-7; unclear D gene. The V gene's germline CDR1 is LGHDT and CDR2 YNNKEL (reference sequence). This CDR3 has 12 amino acids. The ends were cut back, 5 bases at V and 0 bases at J, with 5 bases in the middle. CDR3: CASSARSYEQYF. CDR3 nucleotide sequence: TGTGCCAGCAGCGCCCGCTCCTACGAGCAGTACTTC.

J is TRBJ1-5 and V is TRBV7-2, with D possibly being TRBD1 (5 bases). This CDR3 has 16 amino acids. Per the germline V gene, CDR1 is SGHTA and CDR2 is FQGNSA. V dropped 5 bases and J dropped 0 bases, with 14 bases sitting between them. CDR3 region: CASSQQAPYSNQPQHF. CDR3 nucleotides: TGTGCCAGCAGCCAACAGGCTCCCTATAGCAATCAGCCCCAGCATTTT.

Relative to its sample, this clone is large. The chain joins TRBV9 to TRBJ1-5; TRBD1 aligns across 8 bases. This CDR3 comprises 15 residues. Germline V lookup: CDR1 SGDLS, CDR2 YYNGEE. Germline trimming cut 3 bases from V and 7 bases from J; bases unmatched to any gene: 9. The CDR3 DNA reads TGTGCCAGCAGCGAGACAGGGGACCCGCTGCAGCCCCAGCATTTT. This sequence encodes CASSETGDPLQPQHF.

This chain uses TRBV2 with TRBJ2-1, with TRBD2 identical over 13 bases. Per germline, CDR1 SNHLY and CDR2 FYNNEI. V dropped 10 bases and J dropped 12; count of bases not matched to a gene: 6. The CDR3 length is 12 residues. CDR3: CAKVGLAGLQFF. In DNA, the CDR3 is TGTGCCAAAGTGGGACTAGCGGGGTTGCAGTTCTTC.

The chain links TRBV19 to TRBJ1-6; D ambiguous. CDR1 is LNHDA and CDR2 is SQIVND in the germline V gene (reference sequence). Deletions cut 1 base from V and 4 bases from J, with 5 bases between. This CDR3 comprises 14 residues. CDR3 sequence: CASSIVGYNSPLHF. CDR3 sequence (DNA): TGTGCCAGTAGTATAGTGGGGTATAATTCACCCCTCCACTTT.

The chain joins TRBV5-6 to TRBJ1-2, with TRBD1 matching 10 bases. CDR1 SGHDT and CDR2 YYEEEE come from the germline V gene. CDR3 size: 16 residues. V was pared by 0 bases and J by 0 bases, with 2 bases of the junction left unmatched. The CDR3 region is CASSLAGTGANYGYTF. The CDR3 bases are TGTGCCAGCAGCTTGGCCGGGACAGGGGCTAACTATGGCTACACCTTC.

This clone was counted only a few times. In nucleotides, the CDR3 is TGTGCCAGCAGTGGGACTAGCGGGGCAGATACGCAGTATTTT. Its protein is CASSGTSGADTQYF. The chain links TRBV6-4 to TRBJ2-3, with 12 bases matching TRBD2. The trim removed 4 bases at V and 4 bases at J, leaving 0 bases unmatched. The CDR3 covers 14 residues. CDR1 is MRHNA and CDR2 is SNTAGT in the germline V gene.

The chain is built from TRBV4-1 and TRBJ1-2; no clear D. The CDR3 is 15 residues long. Trimming stripped 0 bases from V and 2 bases from J, with 10 bases between. The germline V gene encodes CDR1 MGHRA and CDR2 YSYEKL. The CDR3 spells CASSQDRRANYGYTF. The CDR3 DNA sequence: TGCGCCAGCAGCCAAGATCGGAGGGCGAACTATGGCTACACCTTC.

Concerning this clone: Other DNA sequences in this specimen translate into the identical CDR3. This chain connects TRBV7-6 to TRBJ2-7; TRBD1 or TRBD2 may be the D gene (5 bases each). Trimming took 3 bases from V and 3 from J, leaving 9 bases between them. Germline V gene lookup returns CDR1 SGHVS and CDR2 FNYEAQ. This CDR3 is 13 amino acids long. The CDR3 DNA sequence: TGTGCCAGCAGCTTGGGACCGAACTACGAGCAGTACTTC. Its protein product is CASSLGPNYEQYF. The variable domain in full, with the rest retrieved from reference TRBV7-6 and TRBJ2-7, is GAGVSQSPRYKVTKRGQDVALRCDPISGHVSLYWYRQALGQGPEFLTYFNYEAQQDKSGLPNDRFSAERPEGSISTLTIQRTEQRDSAMYRCASSLGPNYEQYFGPGTRLTVT.

The chain couples TRBV2 to TRBJ2-6, with TRBD1 matching 9 bases. This CDR3 has 16 residues. Germline-derived CDR1 and CDR2 are SNHLY and FYNNEI. The junction had 3 bases not matched to a gene; V was cut back by 6 bases and J by 0 bases. CDR3 DNA sequence: TGTGCCAGCAGGCGGGACAGGGTCTCTGGGGCCAACGTCCTGACTTTC. It specifies CASRRDRVSGANVLTF. Using reference TRBV2 and TRBJ2-6 for the parts outside the CDR3, the full variable domain is EPEVTQTPSHQVTQMGQEVILRCVPISNHLYFYWYRQILGQKVEFLVSFYNNEISEKSEIFDDQFSVERPDGSNFTLKIRSTKLEDSAMYFCASRRDRVSGANVLTFGAGSRLTVL.

The gene calls are TRBV7-2 and TRBJ1-6, with 7 bases identical to TRBD1. Per the germline V gene, CDR1 is SGHTA and CDR2 is FQGNSA. Trimming cost V 5 bases and J 2 bases; bases outside gene matches: 3. The CDR3 contains 15 residues. CDR3 region: CASSPRGAYNSPLHF. DNA for the CDR3: TGTGCCAGCAGCCCCAGGGGGGCCTATAATTCACCCCTCCACTTT.

CDR3 region: CASREQGMGEKLFF. The CDR3, as DNA: TGTGCCAGCAGGGAACAGGGGATGGGGGAAAAACTGTTTTTT. The chain links TRBV28 to TRBJ1-4; 7 bases match TRBD1. The trim removed 6 bases at V and 8 bases at J, leaving 9 bases unmatched. The germline CDR1 and CDR2 sequences are MDHEN and SYDVKM. This CDR3 has 14 residues.

This clone was observed a handful of times. This chain joins TRBV28 and TRBJ2-2; 7 positions match TRBD1. Germline assignment: CDR1 MDHEN and CDR2 SYDVKM. The trim removed 1 base at V and 2 bases at J, leaving 7 bases unmatched. The CDR3 has 17 residues. The CDR3 nucleotides read TGTGCCAGCAGTTTATCCGGACAGGAGATAAACACCGGGGAGCTGTTTTTT. It translates to CASSLSGQEINTGELFF.